This TCR beta chain was sequenced for a study of T cell changes during pregnancy in multiple sclerosis. Trimming removed 6 bases from V and 4 bases from J, with 10 bases in between. This CDR3 region has 14 residues. From germline, CDR1 is SNHLY and CDR2 FYNNEI. The repertoire was sequenced with immunoSEQ multiplex PCR; TCRdb's copy has only in-frame clones and lacks some. The sample lists 40,000 or so clones, 90% seen once, with more than 0.4% in the top ten. This clone was observed a single time. The source of this sequence is a female donor with multiple sclerosis, enrolled in a pregnancy study. The chain recombines TRBV2 with TRBJ1-6, with D perhaps TRBD1 (5 bases). This specimen was CD4+ T cells from peripheral blood mononuclear cells, taken in the third trimester of pregnancy. CDR3 loop: CASSFREYNSPLHF. The CDR3 DNA follows: TGTGCCAGCAGCTTCAGGGAATATAATTCACCCCTCCACTTT.